The rows below give T cell receptor beta chains drawn from one sample of a study of T-cell reconstitution after alpha-beta-depleted transplantation in children. Each CDR3 protein gets one entry after TCRdb re-called the PCR reads with MiXCR. The table includes a few hundred thousand distinct CDR3 sequences, about 11% detected once. The material was PBMCs from the stem cell graft donor, obtained from the stem cell graft. These receptors came from a human donor who donated a stem cell graft to a child with acute myeloid leukemia. CDR3s include the opening cysteine and the closing phenylalanine or tryptophan. A D gene is named only where the DNA matches it firmly. Expanded clones get a size class; other rows say once, few or many, or leave the size out.

cdr3_aa: CASSQDRASTDTQYF
cdr3_nt: TGCGCCAGCAGCCAAGATAGGGCTAGCACAGATACGCAGTATTTT
d_call: -
v_call: TRBV4-1
j_call: TRBJ2-3
clone_size: few

cdr3_aa: CASYKEVMNTEAFF
cdr3_nt: TGCGCCAGCTATAAGGAGGTAATGAACACTGAAGCTTTCTTT
d_call: -
v_call: TRBV5-1
j_call: TRBJ1-1
clone_size: few

cdr3_aa: CASSLQRQGYGYTF
cdr3_nt: TGCGCCAGCAGCTTGCAGCGACAGGGCTATGGCTACACCTTC
d_call: TRBD1
v_call: TRBV5-1
j_call: TRBJ1-2
clone_size: -

cdr3_aa: CASSIGGSTNEKLFF
cdr3_nt: TGCGCCAGCAGCATTGGGGGTTCAACTAATGAAAAACTGTTTTTT
d_call: -
v_call: TRBV5-1
j_call: TRBJ1-4
clone_size: -

cdr3_aa: CASSYGWDTSYEQYF
cdr3_nt: TGTGCCAGCAGTTACGGGTGGGACACCTCCTACGAGCAGTACTTC
d_call: -
v_call: TRBV6-5
j_call: TRBJ2-7
clone_size: -

cdr3_aa: CASNRDRGRNEQFF
cdr3_nt: TGTGCCAGTAACCGGGACAGGGGGCGGAATGAGCAGTTCTTC
d_call: TRBD1
v_call: TRBV19
j_call: TRBJ2-1
clone_size: -

cdr3_aa: CASSNTGTGTYNEQFF
cdr3_nt: TGTGCCAGCAGCAATACCGGGACAGGGACCTACAATGAGCAGTTCTTC
d_call: TRBD1
v_call: TRBV7-9
j_call: TRBJ2-1
clone_size: -

cdr3_aa: CASSLADRAYQETQYF
cdr3_nt: TGTGCCAGCAGCTTAGCGGACAGAGCGTACCAAGAGACCCAGTACTTC
d_call: -
v_call: TRBV7-9
j_call: TRBJ2-5
clone_size: few

cdr3_aa: CASRRDSLPANYGYTF
cdr3_nt: TGTGCCAGCAGACGGGACAGCCTACCCGCTAACTATGGCTACACCTTC
d_call: TRBD1
v_call: TRBV7-2
j_call: TRBJ1-2
clone_size: -

cdr3_aa: CASNRPGRQQETQYF
cdr3_nt: TGTGCCAGCAACAGGCCGGGGCGGCAGCAAGAGACCCAGTACTTC
d_call: -
v_call: TRBV5-5
j_call: TRBJ2-5
clone_size: few

cdr3_aa: CASSLGSGNFPEGF
cdr3_nt: TGTGCCAGCAGCTTGGGGAGTGGAAATTTTCCGGAGGGGTTT
d_call: -
v_call: TRBV5-5
j_call: TRBJ1-1
clone_size: many

cdr3_aa: CSVEDGWGANTEAFF
cdr3_nt: TGCAGCGTTGAAGATGGGTGGGGCGCGAACACTGAAGCTTTCTTT
d_call: -
v_call: TRBV29-1
j_call: TRBJ1-1
clone_size: many

cdr3_aa: CSVEAGNSGAYNEQFF
cdr3_nt: TGCAGCGTTGAAGCTGGGAATAGCGGCGCCTACAATGAGCAGTTCTTC
d_call: -
v_call: TRBV29-1
j_call: TRBJ2-1
clone_size: -

cdr3_aa: CSVEAPSVGAKETQYF
cdr3_nt: TGCAGCGTTGAAGCCCCCAGCGTGGGGGCCAAAGAGACCCAGTACTTC
d_call: -
v_call: TRBV29-1
j_call: TRBJ2-5
clone_size: few

cdr3_aa: CASSDWTGEPRTEAFF
cdr3_nt: TGTGCCAGCAGCGACTGGACAGGGGAGCCAAGGACTGAAGCTTTCTTT
d_call: TRBD1
v_call: TRBV7-2
j_call: TRBJ1-1
clone_size: -

cdr3_aa: CSASPRDYGYTF
cdr3_nt: TGCAGTGCTAGTCCCAGGGACTATGGCTACACCTTC
d_call: -
v_call: TRBV20-1
j_call: TRBJ1-2
clone_size: few

cdr3_aa: CASSYRTTTDTQYF
cdr3_nt: TGTGCCAGCAGTTACCGGACAACCACAGATACGCAGTATTTT
d_call: -
v_call: TRBV6-5
j_call: TRBJ2-3
clone_size: -

cdr3_aa: CASSLLADSSYNEQFF
cdr3_nt: TGTGCCAGCAGCTTACTAGCGGACAGCTCCTACAATGAGCAGTTCTTC
d_call: -
v_call: TRBV7-2
j_call: TRBJ2-1
clone_size: many

cdr3_aa: CSARDPGVGEKLFF
cdr3_nt: TGCAGTGCTAGAGATCCAGGGGTGGGGGAAAAACTGTTTTTT
d_call: -
v_call: TRBV20-1
j_call: TRBJ1-4
clone_size: few

cdr3_aa: CASTLGRGRNTEAFF
cdr3_nt: TGTGCCAGCACCCTTGGGAGAGGGCGGAACACTGAAGCTTTCTTT
d_call: -
v_call: TRBV7-6
j_call: TRBJ1-1
clone_size: -

cdr3_aa: CSASSEGLGPRSYEQYF
cdr3_nt: TGCAGTGCTAGTTCTGAAGGGTTGGGACCCAGGAGCTACGAGCAGTACTTC
d_call: -
v_call: TRBV20-1
j_call: TRBJ2-7
clone_size: -

cdr3_aa: CSAMDLPGDTQYF
cdr3_nt: TGCAGTGCTATGGACCTTCCCGGGGATACCCAGTACTTC
d_call: -
v_call: TRBV20-1
j_call: TRBJ2-5
clone_size: few

cdr3_aa: CASSLKAGYEQYF
cdr3_nt: TGTGCCAGCAGCTTAAAGGCGGGCTACGAGCAGTACTTC
d_call: -
v_call: TRBV7-2
j_call: TRBJ2-7
clone_size: -

cdr3_aa: CASSSYRVDGYTF
cdr3_nt: TGTGCCAGCAGCAGCTACAGGGTGGACGGCTACACCTTC
d_call: -
v_call: TRBV5-4
j_call: TRBJ1-2
clone_size: -

cdr3_aa: CASSLQGASYNKQFF
cdr3_nt: TGTGCCAGCAGTCTACAGGGGGCTTCCTACAATAAGCAGTTCTTC
d_call: TRBD1
v_call: TRBV6-5
j_call: TRBJ2-1
clone_size: -

cdr3_aa: CASSELDGGELFF
cdr3_nt: TGTGCCAGCAGTGAACTCGACGGGGGGGAGCTGTTTTTT
d_call: -
v_call: TRBV2
j_call: TRBJ2-2
clone_size: -

cdr3_aa: CASSLALAGQETQYF
cdr3_nt: TGTGCCAGCAGCTTGGCCCTAGCGGGTCAAGAGACCCAGTACTTC
d_call: TRBD2
v_call: TRBV5-4
j_call: TRBJ2-5
clone_size: many

cdr3_aa: CASTQLSGTGTDTQYF
cdr3_nt: TGTGCCAGTACCCAACTCTCCGGGACAGGCACAGATACGCAGTATTTT
d_call: TRBD1
v_call: TRBV19
j_call: TRBJ2-3
clone_size: few

cdr3_aa: CASSVGYAGGELFF
cdr3_nt: TGTGCCAGCAGCGTAGGGTATGCCGGCGGGGAGCTGTTTTTT
d_call: -
v_call: TRBV9
j_call: TRBJ2-2
clone_size: many

cdr3_aa: CASSVGYSGANVLTF
cdr3_nt: TGTGCCAGCAGCGTAGGTTACTCTGGGGCCAACGTCCTGACTTTC
d_call: -
v_call: TRBV5-5
j_call: TRBJ2-6
clone_size: -

cdr3_aa: CSAGRDRGLDGYTF
cdr3_nt: TGCAGTGCTGGCCGGGACAGGGGCTTGGATGGCTACACCTTC
d_call: TRBD1
v_call: TRBV20-1
j_call: TRBJ1-2
clone_size: -

cdr3_aa: CASSFSGTNTGELFF
cdr3_nt: TGTGCCAGCAGTTTTTCGGGAACGAACACCGGGGAGCTGTTTTTT
d_call: -
v_call: TRBV12-3/TRBV12-4
j_call: TRBJ2-2
clone_size: few

cdr3_aa: CASRRRNIQYF
cdr3_nt: TGTGCCAGCAGACGGCGAAACATTCAGTACTTC
d_call: -
v_call: TRBV6-5
j_call: TRBJ2-4
clone_size: few

cdr3_aa: CASSPDSKETQYF
cdr3_nt: TGTGCCAGCTCACCAGACAGTAAAGAGACCCAGTACTTC
d_call: -
v_call: TRBV18
j_call: TRBJ2-5
clone_size: many

cdr3_aa: CASRRQESNEKLFF
cdr3_nt: TGCGCCAGCAGACGACAGGAATCTAATGAAAAACTGTTTTTT
d_call: -
v_call: TRBV5-1
j_call: TRBJ1-4
clone_size: -

cdr3_aa: CSVYREPPWETQYF
cdr3_nt: TGCAGCGTCTACAGGGAACCTCCTTGGGAGACCCAGTACTTC
d_call: -
v_call: TRBV29-1
j_call: TRBJ2-5
clone_size: -

cdr3_aa: CSARLPGQGPYGYTF
cdr3_nt: TGCAGTGCTAGATTACCCGGACAGGGACCTTATGGCTACACCTTC
d_call: TRBD1
v_call: TRBV20-1
j_call: TRBJ1-2
clone_size: -

cdr3_aa: CASSSGRGNTEAFF
cdr3_nt: TGCGCCAGCAGCTCAGGACGGGGGAACACTGAAGCTTTCTTT
d_call: -
v_call: TRBV5-1
j_call: TRBJ1-1
clone_size: many

cdr3_aa: CASSLDASGNEQFF
cdr3_nt: TGTGCCAGCAGTTTGGATGCTAGCGGCAATGAGCAGTTCTTC
d_call: TRBD2
v_call: TRBV12-3/TRBV12-4
j_call: TRBJ2-1
clone_size: -

cdr3_aa: CASSLSGRGGLHNEQFF
cdr3_nt: TGTGCCAGCAGCTTAAGTGGAAGGGGGGGCCTCCACAATGAGCAGTTCTTC
d_call: -
v_call: TRBV11-2
j_call: TRBJ2-1
clone_size: -